This TCR beta chain was retrieved from a study of OX40 agonist ivuxolimab in advanced cancers. Background on the study: In this cohort, patients received ivuxolimab, an agonistic anti-OX40 (CD134) antibody. Previous treatment with anti-PD-1, anti-PD-L1 or anti-CTLA-4 therapy was allowed; 35% to 50% had received some. Partial responses were seen in three patients, one with hepatocellular carcinoma and two with cutaneous melanoma.

The repertoire was sequenced with immunoSEQ multiplex PCR; TCRdb's copy has only in-frame clones and lacks some. The sample has over 55,000 clones, about 92% seen once. Overall study findings and caveats: The average count of expanded clones was higher among CD8+ T cells than among CD4+.

In the case of this clone: Antigen: not known.

Trimming removed 4 bases from V and 2 bases from J, with 11 bases in between. The germline V gene has CDR1 SNHLY and CDR2 FYNNEI. The CDR3 runs 14 residues. This clonotype originated in an adult with an advanced solid tumor such as melanoma, head and neck, liver or kidney cancer. The V gene is TRBV2, the J gene TRBJ1-2; possible D gene TRBD1, 6 bases. The sequencing here drew on CD4+ or CD8+ T cells sorted from blood, taken in a trial of the OX40 agonist ivuxolimab. The CDR3 DNA is TGTGCCAGCAGTGTTCACGGGGGCAACTATGGCTACACCTTC. It encodes CASSVHGGNYGYTF.